A single T cell receptor beta chain is shown here with its context. This entry is derived from a study of T cell changes during pregnancy in multiple sclerosis. TCRdb's table, derived via immunoSEQ multiplex PCR, lists solely in-frame clones and lacks some. The sample carries about 130,000 clones, approximately 96% recorded once. CDR3 size: 17 residues. The germline V and J ends were trimmed by 4 bases and 5 bases, with 22 bases remaining between them. Germline CDR1 SGHDT, CDR2 YYEEEE. The specimen was peripheral blood, collected after pregnancy. The TCR comes from a female donor with multiple sclerosis, enrolled in a pregnancy study. The chain combines TRBV5-6 with TRBJ2-1; weak D call: TRBD2 (7 bases). CDR3 sequence reads: CASSLGWGGAVNNEQFF. CDR3 nucleotide sequence: TGTGCCAGCAGCCTGGGGTGGGGGGGCGCGGTGAACAATGAGCAGTTCTTC.